Listed below are T cell receptor beta chains from one sample, sequenced in a study of cytomegalovirus exposure and HLA in healthy donors. TCRdb's table, derived via immunoSEQ multiplex PCR, lists solely in-frame clones and lacks some. The table lists around 110,000 clones. Sequencing was performed on PBMCs. The receptors were gathered from a young man in good health and CMV-seronegative. The CDR3 runs from the conserved cysteine through the conserved F or W. A D gene is named only where the DNA matches it firmly.

v_gene: TRBV6-5; j_gene: TRBJ2-2; d_gene: .; CDR3nt: TGTGCCAGTTCCGACGACGGGAGTACCGGGGAGCTGTTTTTT; CDR3aa: CASSDDGSTGELFF
v_gene: TRBV27; j_gene: TRBJ1-2; d_gene: .; CDR3nt: TGTGCCAGCAGTTTATTTGGCAGGGGAGACTATGGCTACACCTTC; CDR3aa: CASSLFGRGDYGYTF
v_gene: TRBV6-4; j_gene: TRBJ2-1; d_gene: TRBD1; CDR3nt: TGTGCCAGCAGTGACTCCGGGTGGGGACAGGGGGTTCTACCCTCCTACAATGAGCAGTTCTTC; CDR3aa: CASSDSGWGQGVLPSYNEQFF
v_gene: TRBV11-2; j_gene: TRBJ1-4; d_gene: TRBD1; CDR3nt: TGTGCCAGCAGCCCCGGGACAGGGGGAGAAAAACTGTTTTTT; CDR3aa: CASSPGTGGEKLFF
v_gene: TRBV7-2; j_gene: TRBJ1-2; d_gene: .; CDR3nt: TGTGCCAGCAGCCCTAATCGAGGGTATGGCTACACCTTC; CDR3aa: CASSPNRGYGYTF
v_gene: TRBV7-2; j_gene: TRBJ2-2; d_gene: TRBD1; CDR3nt: TGTGCCAGCAGCGGGCGACAGGGGACCGGGGAGCTGTTTTTT; CDR3aa: CASSGRQGTGELFF
v_gene: TRBV5-6; j_gene: TRBJ2-7; d_gene: TRBD1; CDR3nt: TGCGCCAGCAGCTTACTACAGGGGGCTCACTACGAGCAGTACTTC; CDR3aa: CASSLLQGAHYEQYF
v_gene: TRBV5-1; j_gene: TRBJ2-7; d_gene: TRBD2; CDR3nt: TGCGCCAGCAGCTTGGAACCGACTAGCGGGGCGTATACTACCTACGAGCAGTACTTC; CDR3aa: CASSLEPTSGAYTTYEQYF
v_gene: TRBV30; j_gene: TRBJ1-5; d_gene: TRBD1; CDR3nt: TGTGCCTGGAGTCCCTGGCAGGGGGCGGCTGGGCAGCCCCAGCATTTT; CDR3aa: CAWSPWQGAAGQPQHF
v_gene: TRBV6-6; j_gene: TRBJ1-2; d_gene: .; CDR3nt: TGTGCCAGCAGTCGACAGAACAGAAATAGTATCTATGGCTACACCTTC; CDR3aa: CASSRQNRNSIYGYTF
v_gene: TRBV5-1; j_gene: TRBJ2-1; d_gene: TRBD2; CDR3nt: TGCGCCCCCAGCGGGGGGGACTCCTACAATGAGCAGTTCTTC; CDR3aa: CAPSGGDSYNEQFF
v_gene: TRBV7-8; j_gene: TRBJ1-1; d_gene: .; CDR3nt: TGTGCCAGCAGCTTAGGTATGAACACTGAAGCTTTCTTT; CDR3aa: CASSLGMNTEAFF
v_gene: TRBV12-2; j_gene: TRBJ2-7; d_gene: .; CDR3nt: TGTGCAAGTCGCCCGCGGGGGGGTCACAACGAGCAGTACTTC; CDR3aa: CASRPRGGHNEQYF
v_gene: TRBV13; j_gene: TRBJ1-1; d_gene: .; CDR3nt: TGTGCCAGCAGCTTAGGTACAGGAAGATTTGAAGCTTTCTTT; CDR3aa: CASSLGTGRFEAFF
v_gene: TRBV5-8; j_gene: TRBJ2-3; d_gene: TRBD2; CDR3nt: TGTGCCAGCAGAGCGGGGGGCCGTGCAGATACGCAGTATTTT; CDR3aa: CASRAGGRADTQYF
v_gene: TRBV2; j_gene: TRBJ2-2; d_gene: TRBD1; CDR3nt: TGTGCCAGCAAGATACCGGGACAGGGAGGGTTTTTT; CDR3aa: CASKIPGQGGFF
v_gene: TRBV5-1; j_gene: TRBJ2-3; d_gene: .; CDR3nt: TGCGCCAGCAGCTTGCGGGGCTCCGGGGGAGATACGCAGTATTTT; CDR3aa: CASSLRGSGGDTQYF